These 2 T cell receptor beta chains share one sample of origin, sequenced in a study of CD8+ T cells in alopecia areata. In each case, RNA was isolated and then reverse transcribed into cDNA as the sequencing template. TCRdb's copy holds only in-frame clones and misses some; the assay was immunoSEQ multiplex PCR. This sample carries approximately 150,000 clones, approximately 65% of them seen once, and the ten largest clones take 10% to 12%. This specimen consisted of CD8+ T cells sorted from blood, obtained at week 0. The receptors come from a human donor with alopecia areata.

This clone was seen just once. The chain combines TRBV2 with TRBJ2-7, with D maybe TRBD1 (6 bases). The V gene lost 9 bases and the J gene lost 2 bases, with 8 bases spanning the gap. CDR1 and CDR2 from the germline V gene are SNHLY and FYNNEI. This CDR3 spans 11 amino acids. CDR3 region: CASHRAYEQYF. CDR3 in DNA: TGTGCCAGTCACAGGGCCTACGAGCAGTACTTC.

This clone was seen only a few times. V and J are TRBV9 and TRBJ2-7, with no clear D. In germline, CDR1 is SGDLS, CDR2 YYNGEE. V lost 7 bases to trimming and J lost 1 base, with 9 bases between them. The CDR3 spans 12 residues. CDR3 nucleotides: TGTGCCAGCTCATCGGAGTCCTACGAGCAGTACTTC. Translating it yields CASSSESYEQYF.